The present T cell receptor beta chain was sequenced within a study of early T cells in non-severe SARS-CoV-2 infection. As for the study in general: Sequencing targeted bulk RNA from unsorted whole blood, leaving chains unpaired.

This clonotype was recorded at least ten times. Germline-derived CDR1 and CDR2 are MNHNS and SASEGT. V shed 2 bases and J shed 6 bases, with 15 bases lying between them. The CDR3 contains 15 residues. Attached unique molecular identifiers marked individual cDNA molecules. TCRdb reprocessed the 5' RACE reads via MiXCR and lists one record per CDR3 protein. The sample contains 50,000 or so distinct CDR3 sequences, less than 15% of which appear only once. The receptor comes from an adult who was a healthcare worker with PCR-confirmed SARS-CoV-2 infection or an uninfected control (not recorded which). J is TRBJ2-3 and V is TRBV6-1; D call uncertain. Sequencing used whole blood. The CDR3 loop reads CASSESGFARDTQYF. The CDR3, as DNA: TGTGCCAGCAGTGAATCAGGATTCGCGAGGGATACGCAGTATTTT.